The present T cell receptor (beta chain) was sequenced within a study of T cell responses to AZD1222 COVID-19 vaccine. Study findings and constraints: There were repertoire samples only from the period after the peak T cell response. CD4 TCRs linked to vaccination spanned spike, dominating at 160-218 and 743-854.

The CDR3 is 14 amino acids. With 1 base removed from V and 3 bases from J, the gap between germline ends came to 9 bases. Germline-derived CDR1 and CDR2 are SGHNT and YYREEE (reference sequence). Assay used: immunoSEQ multiplex PCR; TCRdb lists only in-frame clones, some missing. Among around 140,000 clones listed, around 91% were seen once. On this clone itself: What it recognizes is unknown. Other DNA sequences in the sample encode the same CDR3.

V gene TRBV5-4 combines with J gene TRBJ2-3; D assignment may be TRBD1 or TRBD2 (5 bases each). The specimen comprised peripheral blood, sampled on day 0 of AZD1222 vaccination. The receptor was derived from an adult in good health. CDR3 DNA sequence: TGTGCCAGCAGCTTGAGGGGCGGGACAGATACGCAGTATTTT. As protein: CASSLRGGTDTQYF.